The rows below give T cell receptor beta chains drawn from one sample of a study of OX40 agonist ivuxolimab in advanced cancers. Repertoires were generated with immunoSEQ multiplex PCR, while TCRdb's copy carries only in-frame clones and drops some. The sample holds 55,000 to 80,000 clones, about 90% seen once. Here the sequenced sample was CD4+ or CD8+ T cells sorted from blood, taken in a trial of the OX40 agonist ivuxolimab. Receptor source: an adult with an advanced solid tumor such as melanoma, head and neck, liver or kidney cancer. Each CDR3 is given with its conserved first and last residue. The order of the fields is D gene, J gene, clone size, V gene, CDR3 DNA, CDR3 protein. The D gene is left open where the match is weak. Not all rows give a size; the values are once, few, many and, for expanded clones, a class.

D: NA
J: TRBJ1-5
size: NA
V: TRBV5-1
DNA: TGCGCCAGCAGCTTGGGGACAGTTCCCAATCAGCCCCAGCATTTT
CDR3: CASSLGTVPNQPQHF

D: NA
J: TRBJ2-5
size: NA
V: TRBV18
DNA: TGTGCCAGCTCACAAATGGACTACCCCGGAGAGACCCAGTACTTC
CDR3: CASSQMDYPGETQYF

D: TRBD1
J: TRBJ2-7
size: NA
V: TRBV27
DNA: TGTGCCAGCAGAAGACCAGGGGGCGACGGGCAGTACTTC
CDR3: CASRRPGGDGQYF

D: NA
J: TRBJ1-4
size: NA
V: TRBV20-1
DNA: TGCAGTGCTCAATTCTCGGGGAAACTGTTTTTT
CDR3: CSAQFSGKLFF

D: NA
J: TRBJ2-1
size: NA
V: TRBV2
DNA: TGTGCCAGCAGTGAAGCGTGGACGCCGGGTGACCCACAGTTCTTC
CDR3: CASSEAWTPGDPQFF

D: NA
J: TRBJ1-2
size: once
V: TRBV5-1
DNA: TGCGCCAGCAGCTTGATACCTTCCGATGCCACCTTC
CDR3: CASSLIPSDATF

D: NA
J: TRBJ2-5
size: NA
V: TRBV7-6
DNA: TGTGCCAGCAGCTTATTGACTGTAGAGACCCAGTACTTC
CDR3: CASSLLTVETQYF

D: TRBD2
J: TRBJ2-3
size: once
V: TRBV27
DNA: TGTGCCAGCAGTTTCGCCGGGACTAGCGGGAGTGATACGCAGTATTTT
CDR3: CASSFAGTSGSDTQYF

D: TRBD1
J: TRBJ1-5
size: NA
V: TRBV28
DNA: TGTGCCAGCAGACCCGACAGGGTTCAGCCCCAGCATTTT
CDR3: CASRPDRVQPQHF

D: NA
J: TRBJ1-5
size: NA
V: TRBV5-5
DNA: TGTGCCAGCAGCCCACAGGGCCCAAATCAGCCCCAGCATTTT
CDR3: CASSPQGPNQPQHF

D: NA
J: TRBJ2-1
size: NA
V: TRBV7-7
DNA: TGTGCTAGCAGCCCAGGGGCGGGAGCACCCAATGAGCAGTTCTTC
CDR3: CASSPGAGAPNEQFF

D: TRBD2
J: TRBJ2-2
size: NA
V: TRBV5-1
DNA: TGCGCCAGCAGCTCCCATCCGGGACTAGCGCCGCAGGAGCTGTTTTTT
CDR3: CASSSHPGLAPQELFF

D: TRBD1
J: TRBJ2-3
size: NA
V: TRBV25-1
DNA: TGTGCCAGCAGTGACCTGACAGGGGGGACAGATACGCAGTATTTT
CDR3: CASSDLTGGTDTQYF

D: TRBD2
J: TRBJ2-7
size: NA
V: TRBV2
DNA: TGTGCCAGCAGGGCGTCGGGGGCGGGAGGATACGAGCAGTACTTC
CDR3: CASRASGAGGYEQYF

D: TRBD2
J: TRBJ2-1
size: NA
V: TRBV5-1
DNA: TGCGCCAGCAGCTTGGGACTAGCGGGAGCTCGTAATGAGCAGTTCTTC
CDR3: CASSLGLAGARNEQFF

D: NA
J: TRBJ2-2
size: NA
V: TRBV7-9
DNA: TGTGCCAGCAGCTCTATTGCGAACACCGGGGAGCTGTTTTTT
CDR3: CASSSIANTGELFF

D: TRBD1
J: TRBJ2-7
size: NA
V: TRBV30
DNA: TGTGCCTGGAGTCGGGGACAGGGGGCCTACGAGCAGTACTTC
CDR3: CAWSRGQGAYEQYF

D: TRBD1
J: TRBJ2-3
size: NA
V: TRBV28
DNA: TGTGCCAGCAGTACCCAACAGGGGAGCACAGATACGCAGTATTTT
CDR3: CASSTQQGSTDTQYF

D: NA
J: TRBJ2-5
size: few
V: TRBV29-1
DNA: TGCAGCGTTAAAATGAGGATAGGGGAGACCCAGTACTTC
CDR3: CSVKMRIGETQYF

D: NA
J: TRBJ1-1
size: NA
V: TRBV4-2
DNA: TGTGCCAGCAGCCAAGATGGGCTGAACACTGAAGCTTTCTTT
CDR3: CASSQDGLNTEAFF

D: NA
J: TRBJ2-7
size: NA
V: TRBV2
DNA: TGTGCCAGCCTGGGCTCCTACGAGCAGTACTTC
CDR3: CASLGSYEQYF

D: NA
J: TRBJ2-7
size: NA
V: TRBV5-5
DNA: TGTGCCAGTCGGGGCAGCCACTCCATTATTCTTTACGAGCAGTACTTC
CDR3: CASRGSHSIILYEQYF

D: NA
J: TRBJ1-1
size: NA
V: TRBV10-2
DNA: TGCGCCAGCAGTGGAGGGGTAGGCACCCTTGCTTTCTTT
CDR3: CASSGGVGTLAFF

D: NA
J: TRBJ2-7
size: NA
V: TRBV5-6
DNA: TGTGCCAGCAGCTCGACCGTGAGCCTCTCCTACGAGCAGTACTTC
CDR3: CASSSTVSLSYEQYF

D: TRBD1
J: TRBJ1-2
size: NA
V: TRBV5-1
DNA: TGCGCCAGCAGGCCTGGGACAGGGGGCGATGGCTACACCTTC
CDR3: CASRPGTGGDGYTF